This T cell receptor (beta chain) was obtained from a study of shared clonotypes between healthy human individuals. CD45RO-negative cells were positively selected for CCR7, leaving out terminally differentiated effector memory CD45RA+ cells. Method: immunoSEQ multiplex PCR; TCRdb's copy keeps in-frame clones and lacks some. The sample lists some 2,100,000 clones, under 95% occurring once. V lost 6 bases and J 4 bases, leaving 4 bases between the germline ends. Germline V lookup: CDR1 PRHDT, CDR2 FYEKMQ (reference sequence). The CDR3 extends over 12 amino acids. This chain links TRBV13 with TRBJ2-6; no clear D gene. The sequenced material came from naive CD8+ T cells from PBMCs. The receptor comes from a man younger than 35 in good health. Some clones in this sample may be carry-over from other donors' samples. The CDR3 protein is CASRLGANVLTF. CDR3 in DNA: TGTGCCAGCAGACTCGGGGCCAACGTCCTGACTTTC.